This TCR beta chain was retrieved from a study of patients and donors after allogeneic stem cell transplantation. Via MiXCR, TCRdb re-called the RT-PCR reads, giving one row per CDR3 protein. The table shows about 2,200 distinct CDR3 sequences, with about 30% occurring only once. Germline V gives CDR1 SGHTA, CDR2 FQGTGA. This CDR3 has 16 amino acids. Trimming took off 6 bases at V and 2 bases at J, with 14 bases between the two ends. The source of this sequence is a human donor who was either an allogeneic HSCT recipient or a stem cell or donor lymphocyte infusion donor (not recorded which). It is not recorded whose cells these are; they may come from a transplant donor. V and J are TRBV7-3 and TRBJ2-6; unclear D gene. The sequenced material came from blood, either unsorted or a sorted T cell fraction (not recorded which). In nucleotides, the CDR3 is TGTGCCAGCAGTACTGATATGGGGACTGGGGCCAACGTCCTGACTTTC. Protein: CASSTDMGTGANVLTF.